A selection of T cell receptor beta chains follows, all from one sample in a study of technical replicates of blood from a handful of donors. The data were produced by immunoSEQ multiplex PCR, yet TCRdb's version contains in-frame clones alone and is incomplete. The data hold under 65,000 clones, with roughly 95% observed a single time. Sequenced sample: T cells isolated from PBMCs. Receptor source: a human donor in good health. The CDR3 runs from the conserved cysteine through the conserved F or W. D genes are given only for firm matches. Clone size, where shown, is once, few, many, or a class for clones that have expanded.

clone size	J gene	V gene	D gene	CDR3 protein	CDR3 DNA
-	TRBJ2-1	TRBV9	-	CASSSPMVAENEQFF	TGTGCCAGCAGCTCCCCCATGGTAGCGGAAAATGAGCAGTTCTTC
-	TRBJ2-7	TRBV5-6	-	CASSLFSSTYEQYF	TGTGCCAGCAGCTTGTTTAGCTCGACCTACGAGCAGTACTTC
-	TRBJ2-7	TRBV6-1	-	CASSEGNIPYEQYF	TGTGCCAGCAGTGAAGGTAACATTCCCTACGAGCAGTACTTC
-	TRBJ1-1	TRBV27	-	CASSLAGRTEAFF	TGTGCCAGCAGTTTAGCGGGGAGGACTGAAGCTTTCTTT
-	TRBJ2-7	TRBV5-4	TRBD2	CASTIAGGPYEQYF	TGTGCCAGCACCATAGCGGGAGGGCCCTACGAGCAGTACTTC
once	TRBJ2-5	TRBV4-1	TRBD2	CASSQGLAGQETQYF	TGCGCCAGCAGCCAGGGACTAGCGGGCCAAGAGACCCAGTACTTC
-	TRBJ2-1	TRBV6-5	-	CASSVLSSYNEQFF	TGTGCCAGCAGTGTTTTGAGCTCCTACAATGAGCAGTTCTTC
-	TRBJ2-7	TRBV29-1	-	CSVEGTGGSDYEQYF	TGCAGCGTTGAAGGTACAGGTGGGTCTGACTACGAGCAGTACTTC
-	TRBJ2-3	TRBV10-3	-	CAIGGTTDTQYF	TGTGCCATCGGAGGGACCACAGATACGCAGTATTTT
-	TRBJ1-4	TRBV6-1	-	CASRSEKLFF	TGTGCCAGTCGTTCCGAAAAACTGTTTTTT
-	TRBJ2-7	TRBV7-7	-	CASSLIPDSSYEQYF	TGTGCTAGCAGCTTAATACCGGACAGCTCCTACGAGCAGTACTTC
-	TRBJ2-5	TRBV11-2	-	CASSLDRENLQETQYF	TGTGCCAGCAGCTTAGACCGGGAGAATCTCCAAGAGACCCAGTACTTC
-	TRBJ1-1	TRBV7-6	-	CASSLTDSEAFF	TGTGCCAGCAGCTTGACAGACAGTGAAGCTTTCTTT
-	TRBJ1-1	TRBV5-1	-	CASSPVAGGGTEAFF	TGCGCCAGCAGCCCGGTGGCGGGGGGAGGCACTGAAGCTTTCTTT
-	TRBJ1-2	TRBV6-1	-	CASSEDFVGIGAYGYTF	TGTGCCAGCAGTGAAGATTTCGTGGGGATAGGGGCCTATGGCTACACCTTC
-	TRBJ2-3	TRBV11-3	TRBD2	CASSPVLGGVTDTQYF	TGTGCCAGCAGCCCTGTCTTGGGAGGGGTCACAGATACGCAGTATTTT
-	TRBJ2-7	TRBV6-5	TRBD1	CASRPWDRETYEQYF	TGTGCCAGCAGACCCTGGGACAGGGAGACCTACGAGCAGTACTTC
-	TRBJ1-4	TRBV7-9	-	CASSFGGQLVKNEKLFF	TGTGCCAGCAGCTTTGGGGGACAACTCGTCAAAAATGAAAAACTGTTTTTT
-	TRBJ1-3	TRBV6-5	-	CASSYSGERNTIYF	TGTGCCAGCAGTTACTCCGGGGAAAGGAACACCATATATTTT
-	TRBJ1-1	TRBV2	-	CASSEGLTGSEAFF	TGTGCCAGCAGTGAAGGACTTACCGGGTCTGAAGCTTTCTTT
-	TRBJ1-5	TRBV4-1	-	CASSQPLRGSNQPQHF	TGCGCCAGCAGCCAACCCCTCAGGGGTAGCAATCAGCCCCAGCATTTT
once	TRBJ1-4	TRBV5-6	-	CASSLLPRVGGDEKLFF	TGTGCCAGCAGCTTGCTCCCCAGGGTTGGGGGCGATGAAAAACTGTTTTTT
-	TRBJ2-5	TRBV4-1	-	CASSQVAGSQETQYF	TGCGCCAGCAGCCAAGTCGCAGGGTCCCAAGAGACCCAGTACTTC